Presented here are 14 T cell receptor beta chains from one specimen sequenced in a study of T cells in Graves' hyperthyroidism and ophthalmopathy. Amplification of TCR beta CDR3 regions used RNA as the template. Primed by the HTBI set, a first-round RT-PCR was run on the TCR CDR3. TCRdb fed the multiplex PCR reads into MiXCR, producing one record per CDR3 protein. The table lists 750,000 to 950,000 distinct CDR3 sequences, roughly 40% of them singletons. Sequencing used blood. These receptors all come from a man younger than 35 with Graves' hyperthyroidism.

This clonotype has a count of ten or more. V is TRBV2 and J is TRBJ2-5; 7 bases are a match to TRBD1. This CDR3 region has 14 residues. The germline gives CDR1 SNHLY, CDR2 FYNNEI. V shed 3 bases and J 2 bases; nucleotides not matched to a gene: 3. The CDR3 sequence: CASSDGTAQETQYF. The CDR3 DNA sequence: TGTGCCAGCAGTGATGGGACAGCACAAGAGACCCAGTACTTC.

This sequence joins TRBV7-2 and TRBJ1-3; no definite D call. Trimming left V 5 bases short and J 3 bases short, with 11 bases between. The germline gives CDR1 SGHTA, CDR2 FQGNSA. This CDR3 region has 14 residues. Here the CDR3 reads CASSPRLFGNTIYF. The CDR3 region has the DNA TGTGCCAGCAGCCCAAGGCTCTTTGGAAACACCATATATTTT.

This chain connects TRBV6-5 to TRBJ1-1; no firm D call. Trimming took 2 bases from V and 5 from J, leaving 9 bases between them. Per the germline V gene, CDR1 is MNHEY and CDR2 is SVGAGI. This CDR3 region has 13 residues. CDR3 coding DNA: TGTGCCAGCAGTTACGAGGAGGGAACTGAAGCTTTCTTT. Amino acids: CASSYEEGTEAFF.

This clonotype was observed a handful of times. The J gene is TRBJ1-5, the V gene TRBV2; no clear D gene. The germline V gene has CDR1 SNHLY and CDR2 FYNNEI. Trimming removed 3 bases from V and 7 bases from J, with 13 bases in between. The CDR3 contains 14 residues. The CDR3 DNA reads TGTGCCAGCAGTGACTTCAAGGTTTTACAGCCCCAGCATTTT. It specifies CASSDFKVLQPQHF.

This clonotype has only one observation. This chain joins TRBV7-9 and TRBJ1-1; a weak D match, TRBD1 (6 bases). The CDR3 sequence is 15 residues long. From germline, CDR1 is SEHNR and CDR2 FQNEAQ (reference sequence). The V and J ends lost 5 bases and 6 bases respectively, with 19 bases between them. The CDR3 DNA sequence: TGTGCCAGCAGCCTAACGGGGGGGGGGGCCGCTGAAGCTTTCTTT. It translates to CASSLTGGGAAEAFF.

Concerning this clonotype itself: A much larger clone lies a single base off, so this may be a read error. CDR3 protein: CATGRDTGELFF. In DNA, the CDR3 is TGTGCCACCGGGAGGGACACCGGGGAGCTGTTTTTT. V is TRBV10-3 and J is TRBJ2-2; TRBD2 agrees at 8 bases. Losses at the gene ends were 10 bases for V and 3 bases for J; bases not matched to a gene: 1. Germline lookup yields CDR1 ENHRY and CDR2 SYGVKD. This CDR3 is built from 12 residues.

CDR3 sequence reads: CASRKGGMGNTEAFF. The CDR3 DNA reads TGTGCCAGTAGAAAAGGAGGGATGGGGAACACTGAAGCTTTCTTT. The gene calls are TRBV19 and TRBJ1-1; D is uncertain. Germline V CDR1 and CDR2: LNHDA, SQIVND (reference sequence). V was cut by 6 bases and J by 1 base, with 15 bases left in between. The CDR3 consists of 15 residues.

This clonotype was counted between two and nine times. The genes are TRBV14 and TRBJ1-4; no clear D. The germline V gene has CDR1 SGHDN and CDR2 FVKESK. Trimming took 4 bases from V and 8 from J, leaving 11 bases between them. CDR3 length: 13 amino acids. Here the CDR3 reads CASSPSMSEKLFF. DNA of the CDR3: TGTGCCAGCAGCCCATCTATGAGCGAAAAACTGTTTTTT.

The V and J genes are TRBV15 and TRBJ1-6; D gene uncertain. In germline, CDR1 is LNHNV, CDR2 YYDKDF (reference sequence). Between the trimmed V and J ends, which lost 0 bases and 7 bases, there was a span of 13 bases. This CDR3 has 16 residues. CDR3 residues: CATSRDRGPANSPLHF. As DNA, the CDR3 is TGTGCCACCAGCAGAGATCGCGGCCCAGCGAATTCACCCCTCCACTTT. Based on the CDR3 plus reference TRBV15 and TRBJ1-6, the full variable domain is DAMVIQNPRYQVTQFGKPVTLSCSQTLNHNVMYWYQQKSSQAPKLLFHYYDKDFNNEADTPDNFQSRRPNTSFCFLDIRSPGLGDTAMYLCATSRDRGPANSPLHFGNGTRLTVT.

This clonotype was detected once. J is TRBJ2-5 and V is TRBV29-1; 8 nucleotides match TRBD2. Per the germline V gene, CDR1 is SQVTM and CDR2 is ANQGSEA. V trimming: 4 bases; J trimming: 4 bases; junction bases outside the gene matches: 8. The CDR3 totals 14 residues. The DNA for the CDR3 is TGCAGCGTTGTAACGGGGGGGGGGCGAGAGACCCAGTACTTC. Residues: CSVVTGGGRETQYF.

The V gene is TRBV20-1, the J gene TRBJ1-1; 9 nucleotides line up with TRBD1. There are 16 residues in the CDR3. Germline CDR1 is DFQATT and CDR2 is SNEGSKA (reference sequence). V lost 1 base to trimming and J lost 1 base; unmatched junction nucleotides: 7. The CDR3 loop is CSARGPGQGTNTEAFF. The CDR3 DNA is TGCAGTGCTAGAGGACCGGGACAGGGAACGAACACTGAAGCTTTCTTT.

Details on this clonotype: An end of the junction does not agree with germline; a read error may underlie this. The chain joins TRBV7-9 to TRBJ1-1; D gene unclear. The CDR3 extends over 12 amino acids. Germline assignment: CDR1 SEHNR and CDR2 FQNEAQ (reference sequence). CDR3 in amino acids: CASSSLRSEAFF. For the CDR3, the DNA is TGCGCCAGCAGCTCATTAAGGTCTGAAGCTTTCTTT. Drawing the rest from reference TRBV7-9 and TRBJ1-1, the complete variable domain is DTGVSQNPRHKITKRGQNVTFRCDPISEHNRLYWYRQTLGQGPEFLTYFQNEAQLEKSRLLSDRFSAERPKGSFSTLEIQRTEQGDSAMYLCASSSLRSEAFFGQGTRLTVV.

In its sample, this clonotype was seen many times. The chain has TRBV29-1 and TRBJ2-6; D is undetermined. Trimming shortened V by 4 bases and J by 1 base, and 8 bases separated the two germline ends. Germline lookup yields CDR1 SQVTM and CDR2 ANQGSEA. This CDR3 has 14 amino acids. The CDR3 sequence is CSVAAESGANVLTF. Written as DNA, the CDR3 is TGCAGCGTTGCGGCTGAATCTGGGGCCAACGTCCTGACTTTC.

Remarks on this clonotype: At one boundary the junction diverges from the germline segment, which might be a read error. J is TRBJ2-6 and V is TRBV5-4, with 7 positions matching TRBD1. The CDR3 loop spans 11 amino acids. Germline V gene lookup returns CDR1 SGHNT and CDR2 YYREEE (reference sequence). The CDR3 nucleotides are TGTGCCAGCAGCATAGGGGGCACTGAAGCTTTC. This encodes CASSIGGTEAF.